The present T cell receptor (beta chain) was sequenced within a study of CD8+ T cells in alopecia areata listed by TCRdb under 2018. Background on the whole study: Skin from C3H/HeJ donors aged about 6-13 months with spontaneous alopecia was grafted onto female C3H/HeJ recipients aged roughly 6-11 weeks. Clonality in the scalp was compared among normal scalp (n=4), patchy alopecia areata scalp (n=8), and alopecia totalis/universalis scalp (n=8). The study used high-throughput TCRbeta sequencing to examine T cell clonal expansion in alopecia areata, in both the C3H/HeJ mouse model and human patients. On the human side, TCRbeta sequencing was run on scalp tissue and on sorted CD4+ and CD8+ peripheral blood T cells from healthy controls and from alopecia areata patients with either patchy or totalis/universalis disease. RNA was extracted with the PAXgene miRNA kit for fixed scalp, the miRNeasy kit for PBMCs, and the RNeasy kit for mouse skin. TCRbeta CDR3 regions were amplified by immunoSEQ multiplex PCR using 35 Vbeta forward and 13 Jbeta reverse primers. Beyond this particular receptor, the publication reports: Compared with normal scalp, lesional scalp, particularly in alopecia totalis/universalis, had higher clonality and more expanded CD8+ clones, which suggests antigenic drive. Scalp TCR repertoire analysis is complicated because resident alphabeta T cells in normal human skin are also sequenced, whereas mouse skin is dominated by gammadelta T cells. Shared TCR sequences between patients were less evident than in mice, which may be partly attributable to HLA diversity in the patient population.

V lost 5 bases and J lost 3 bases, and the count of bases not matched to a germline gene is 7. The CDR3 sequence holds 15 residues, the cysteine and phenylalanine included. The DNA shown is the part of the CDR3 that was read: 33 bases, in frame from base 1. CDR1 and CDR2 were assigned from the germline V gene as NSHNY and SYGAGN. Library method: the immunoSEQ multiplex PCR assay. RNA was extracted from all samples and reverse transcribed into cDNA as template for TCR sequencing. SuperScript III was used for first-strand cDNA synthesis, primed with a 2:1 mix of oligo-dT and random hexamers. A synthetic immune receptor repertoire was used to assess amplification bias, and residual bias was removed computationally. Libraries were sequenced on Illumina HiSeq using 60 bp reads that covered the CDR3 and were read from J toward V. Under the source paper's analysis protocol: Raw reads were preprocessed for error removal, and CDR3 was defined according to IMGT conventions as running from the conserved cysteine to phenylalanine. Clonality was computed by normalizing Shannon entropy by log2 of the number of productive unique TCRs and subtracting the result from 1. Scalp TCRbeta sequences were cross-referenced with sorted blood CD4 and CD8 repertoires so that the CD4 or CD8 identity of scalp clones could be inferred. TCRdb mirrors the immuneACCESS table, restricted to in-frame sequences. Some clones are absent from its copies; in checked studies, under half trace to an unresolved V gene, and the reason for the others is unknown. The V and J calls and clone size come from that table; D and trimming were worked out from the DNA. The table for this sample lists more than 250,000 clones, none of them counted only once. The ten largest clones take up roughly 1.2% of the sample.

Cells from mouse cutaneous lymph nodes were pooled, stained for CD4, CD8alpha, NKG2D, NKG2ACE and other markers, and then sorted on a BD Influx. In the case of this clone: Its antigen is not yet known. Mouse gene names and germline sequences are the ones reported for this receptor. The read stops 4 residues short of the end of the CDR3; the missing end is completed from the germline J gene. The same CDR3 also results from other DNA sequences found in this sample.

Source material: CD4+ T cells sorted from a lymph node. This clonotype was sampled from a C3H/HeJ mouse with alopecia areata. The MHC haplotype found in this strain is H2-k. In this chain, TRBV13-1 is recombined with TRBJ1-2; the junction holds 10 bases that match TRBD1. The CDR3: CASRDRDRGDSDYTF. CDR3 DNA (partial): TGTGCCAGCAGGGACCGGGACAGGGGTGACTCC.